The entry below describes one TCR beta chain. CDR3 length: 15 residues. Germline V lookup: CDR1 LGHDT, CDR2 YNNKEL (reference sequence). The V segment lost 4 bases and the J segment 5 bases; nucleotides outside the gene matches: 9. Repertoires were generated with immunoSEQ multiplex PCR, while TCRdb's copy carries only in-frame clones and drops some. There are roughly 110,000 clones in the sample; 94% occur only once, and 3.8% lies in the top ten. The data were taken from a study of brain T cells in children with intractable seizures. The chain employs TRBV3-1 (or the pseudogene TRBV3-2) and TRBJ1-1; 8 nucleotides align to TRBD1. Sequenced here: peripheral blood, sampled at surgery. This receptor was obtained from a boy less than two years old with hemimegalencephaly and intractable seizures. The CDR3 here is CASSPAGGLRTEAFF. CDR3 coding DNA: TGTGCCAGCAGCCCGGCAGGGGGCTTGAGAACTGAAGCTTTCTTT.